A single sample gave rise to the 9 T cell receptor beta chains below, sequenced in a study of human T cells and chemical hapten exposure. It was unfractionated whole blood from which total RNA was extracted. TCRdb re-analysed the 5' RACE reads in MiXCR, keeping a single row per CDR3 protein. The sample carries 130,000 or so distinct CDR3 sequences, around 4% recorded once. These receptors all come from a female donor in good health.

This clonotype has at least ten counts. The CDR3 protein is CASSSGQMNTEAFF. In DNA, the CDR3 is TGTGCCAGCAGTTCGGGACAGATGAACACTGAAGCTTTCTTT. V is TRBV6-5 and J is TRBJ1-1; 7 bases are shared with TRBD1. The germline CDR1 and CDR2 sequences are MNHEY and SVGAGI. Trimming removed 4 bases from V and 0 bases from J; junction bases left unmatched: 2. This CDR3 is 14 amino acids long.

V gene TRBV13 combines with J gene TRBJ2-7, with D perhaps matching TRBD1 or TRBD2 (5 bases each). The CDR3 spans 16 residues. Deletions cut 6 bases from V and 0 bases from J, with 18 bases between. Germline V gives CDR1 PRHDT, CDR2 FYEKMQ (reference sequence). CDR3 DNA sequence: TGTGCCAGCAGTCGGGGCGCCACCTTCAGCTCCTACGAGCAGTACTTC. Amino acid sequence: CASSRGATFSSYEQYF.

This clonotype was found a few times. J is TRBJ2-3 and V is TRBV13; 12 bases line up with TRBD2. Trimming cost V 4 bases and J 2 bases; bases outside gene matches: 16. This CDR3 spans 20 amino acids. In germline, CDR1 is PRHDT, CDR2 FYEKMQ (reference sequence). CDR3 bases: TGTGCCAGCAGCTCTCCGATGGCTAGCGGGGGGGCTTATACCACAGATACGCAGTATTTT. Encoded protein: CASSSPMASGGAYTTDTQYF.

This clonotype was counted ten times or more. The V and J genes are TRBV4-2 and TRBJ2-6; D ambiguous. With 2 bases removed from V and 5 bases from J, the gap between germline ends came to 4 bases. The germline CDR1 and CDR2 sequences are LGHNA and YNFKEQ. The CDR3 has 13 amino acids. The CDR3 region is CASSQLRANVLTF. The CDR3 bases are TGTGCCAGCAGCCAACTCAGGGCCAACGTCCTGACTTTC.

This clonotype was detected ten times or more. The chain combines TRBV6-5 with TRBJ1-6; maybe TRBD1 (6 bases). Germline V gene lookup returns CDR1 MNHEY and CDR2 SVGAGI. The CDR3 length is 17 residues. V dropped 4 bases and J dropped 0 bases, with 13 bases sitting between them. The CDR3 nucleotides read TGTGCCAGCAGTTTGGACAGCGGAAGCTCCTATAATTCACCCCTCCACTTT. Translated, it gives CASSLDSGSSYNSPLHF.

In this sample, this clonotype turned up many times. V is TRBV7-9 and J is TRBJ1-1; D unresolved. Trimming removed 5 bases at V and 14 bases at J, with 15 bases between. The germline CDR1 and CDR2 sequences are SEHNR and FQNEAQ (reference sequence). This CDR3 region has 11 residues. The CDR3 DNA is TGTGCCAGCAGCCCGATAAAGTGGGTGTTCTTT. Protein product: CASSPIKWVFF.

This clonotype was counted a few times. CDR3 sequence (DNA): TGTGCCAGTAGTCAAAGGGATTCACCCCTCCACTTT. Translated, it gives CASSQRDSPLHF. The V and J genes are TRBV19 and TRBJ1-6; D is unresolved. Trimming removed 5 bases from V and 8 bases from J, with 7 bases in between. Germline V CDR1 and CDR2: LNHDA, SQIVND (reference sequence). This CDR3 is 12 amino acids long.

The sample holds many counts of this clonotype. In nucleotides, the CDR3 is TGTGCCAGCACCCCGACAGGGGTTAATGAAAAACTGTTTTTT. It translates to CASTPTGVNEKLFF. This sequence joins TRBV28 and TRBJ1-4, with 8 bases lining up with TRBD1. Germline-derived CDR1 and CDR2 are MDHEN and SYDVKM. V dropped 7 bases and J dropped 4; count of bases not matched to a gene: 5. This CDR3 is built from 14 residues. Looking up the rest from reference TRBV28 and TRBJ1-4 gives the full variable domain: DVKVTQSSRYLVKRTGEKVFLECVQDMDHENMFWYRQDPGLGLRLIYFSYDVKMKEKGDIPEGYSVSREKKERFSLILESASTNQTSMYLCASTPTGVNEKLFFGSGTQLSVL.

The chain recombines TRBV28 with TRBJ1-6; no clear D. Germline lookup yields CDR1 MDHEN and CDR2 SYDVKM. Trimming left V 7 bases short and J 0 bases short, with 13 bases between. This CDR3 spans 16 amino acids. CDR3 protein: CASTFAVSSYNSPLHF. CDR3 nucleotides: TGTGCCAGCACCTTTGCCGTGAGCTCCTATAATTCACCCCTCCACTTT.